Listed below are T cell receptor beta chains from one sample, sequenced in a study of control samples from healthy donors and cancer patients. TCRdb's copy holds only in-frame clones and misses some; the assay was immunoSEQ multiplex PCR. The sample includes approximately 86,000 clones, about 85% of them seen just once. Sequences were obtained from blood. These receptors were taken from a woman aged 35 to 49 in good health. CDR3s include the opening cysteine and the closing phenylalanine or tryptophan. D genes are given only for firm matches. For some rows the clone size is stated as once, few or many, or as a class when expanded; others skip it.

D gene | J gene | V gene | clone size | CDR3 length | CDR3 protein | CDR3 DNA
NA | TRBJ1-1 | TRBV2 | NA | 13 | CASLRQMNTEAFF | TGTGCCAGCCTGAGACAAATGAACACTGAAGCTTTCTTT
NA | TRBJ2-1 | TRBV19 | NA | 14 | CASSRGLSYNEQFF | TGTGCCAGTAGCCGGGGGCTCTCCTACAATGAGCAGTTCTTC
TRBD2 | TRBJ2-1 | TRBV5-4 | NA | 15 | CASSFGGGAYNEQFF | TGTGCCAGCAGCTTTGGCGGGGGGGCGTACAATGAGCAGTTCTTC
NA | TRBJ2-6 | TRBV27 | NA | 14 | CASSFRGGANVLTF | TGTGCCAGCAGTTTCAGGGGTGGGGCCAACGTCCTGACTTTC
NA | TRBJ1-1 | TRBV4-3 | NA | 15 | CASSQDLDWNTEAFF | TGCGCCAGCAGCCAAGATCTGGATTGGAACACTGAAGCTTTCTTT
NA | TRBJ2-3 | TRBV7-9 | NA | 15 | CASSLAGGPTDTQYF | TGTGCCAGCAGCTTAGCTGGCGGGCCCACAGATACGCAGTATTTT
TRBD1 | TRBJ1-6 | TRBV7-9 | NA | 15 | CASSSADRVDSPLHF | TGTGCCAGCAGCTCCGCGGACAGGGTTGATTCACCCCTCCACTTT
NA | TRBJ2-6 | TRBV7-2 | NA | 14 | CASSQGNGANVLTF | TGTGCCAGCAGCCAGGGCAATGGGGCCAACGTCCTGACTTTC
NA | TRBJ1-2 | TRBV4-2 | NA | 15 | CASSQQQGVYYGYTF | TGTGCCAGCAGCCAACAACAGGGAGTGTACTATGGCTACACCTTC
NA | TRBJ2-3 | TRBV5-1 | NA | 16 | CASSRRTGTFTDTQYF | TGCGCCAGCAGCCGACGGACCGGGACTTTTACAGATACGCAGTATTTT
NA | TRBJ2-1 | TRBV7-3 | once | 15 | CASSLSGSSYNEQFF | TGTGCCAGCAGCTTATCCGGGAGCTCCTACAATGAGCAGTTCTTC
TRBD2 | TRBJ2-7 | TRBV6-5 | NA | 14 | CASRYRAGDYEQYF | TGTGCCAGCAGGTACCGAGCGGGGGACTACGAGCAGTACTTC
NA | TRBJ1-6 | TRBV5-1 | many | 15 | CASSWTGSWNSPLHF | TGCGCCAGCAGCTGGACCGGGTCCTGGAATTCACCCCTCCACTTT
NA | TRBJ2-3 | TRBV10-1 | NA | 14 | CASSDGGPPYTQYF | TGCGCCAGCAGTGATGGGGGCCCTCCCTATACGCAGTATTTT
NA | TRBJ1-1 | TRBV7-3 | once | 14 | CASSPGQSNTEAFF | TGTGCCAGCAGCCCTGGACAGTCCAACACTGAAGCTTTCTTT
NA | TRBJ1-1 | TRBV9 | NA | 16 | CASSAQDGTMNTEAFF | TGTGCCAGCAGCGCCCAAGACGGGACAATGAACACTGAAGCTTTCTTT
NA | TRBJ1-1 | TRBV7-9 | NA | 14 | CASSLVMLGVGAFF | TGTGCCAGCAGCTTAGTCATGTTGGGGGTGGGAGCTTTCTTT
TRBD2 | TRBJ2-7 | TRBV5-1 | few | 15 | CASSDTDSGAPEQYF | TGCGCCAGCAGCGATACAGATAGCGGGGCCCCCGAGCAGTACTTC
TRBD2 | TRBJ2-1 | TRBV6-4 | NA | 14 | CASSDSGGANEQFF | TGTGCCAGCAGTGACAGCGGGGGGGCCAATGAGCAGTTCTTC
TRBD1 | TRBJ2-3 | TRBV9 | NA | 16 | CASSAQPGQTTDTQYF | TGTGCCAGCAGCGCCCAACCGGGACAGACGACAGATACGCAGTATTTT
NA | TRBJ1-2 | TRBV21-1 | medium-sized | 13 | CATKPPFGNGYTF | TGTGCCACCAAACCCCCCTTTGGAAATGGCTACACCTTC
NA | TRBJ1-1 | TRBV20-1 | NA | 13 | CSASLLWNTEAFF | TGCAGTGCTAGTCTATTGTGGAACACTGAAGCTTTCTTT
TRBD1 | TRBJ1-3 | TRBV4-1 | NA | 16 | CASSQMAGQAVGTIYF | TGCGCCAGCAGCCAAATGGCGGGACAGGCAGTCGGCACCATATATTTT
NA | TRBJ2-7 | TRBV29-1 | NA | 13 | CSVARDAVGEQYF | TGCAGCGTTGCTAGGGACGCCGTAGGGGAGCAGTACTTC
NA | TRBJ1-2 | TRBV19 | NA | 11 | CASQEIGGYTF | TGTGCTTCCCAGGAAATAGGTGGCTACACCTTC
NA | TRBJ2-2 | TRBV30 | NA | 13 | CAWSEGVTGELFF | TGTGCCTGGAGTGAGGGTGTCACCGGGGAGCTGTTTTTT
TRBD2 | TRBJ2-3 | TRBV23-1 | few | 16 | CASSRETSGGTDTQYF | TGCGCCAGCAGTCGGGAGACTAGCGGGGGGACAGATACGCAGTATTTT
TRBD2 | TRBJ2-1 | TRBV4-3 | NA | 15 | CASSQEGLAGSTQFF | TGCGCCAGCAGCCAAGAGGGACTAGCGGGGTCCACGCAGTTCTTC
NA | TRBJ1-5 | TRBV19 | NA | 15 | CASSIVGESNQPQHF | TGTGCCAGTAGTATAGTTGGGGAGTCCAATCAGCCCCAGCATTTT
NA | TRBJ1-1 | TRBV18 | NA | 15 | CASSPEHGGNTEAFF | TGTGCCAGCTCACCTGAACACGGGGGGAACACTGAAGCTTTCTTT
NA | TRBJ2-3 | TRBV24-1 | NA | 15 | CATSIRGSSTDTQYF | TGTGCCACCAGTATCAGGGGTTCTAGCACAGATACGCAGTATTTT
NA | TRBJ1-1 | TRBV5-1 | NA | 14 | CASKEGIGDTEAFF | TGCGCCAGCAAAGAGGGGATAGGGGACACTGAAGCTTTCTTT
NA | TRBJ1-1 | TRBV4-3 | NA | 15 | CASSQDSLGGTEAFF | TGCGCCAGCAGCCAAGATAGTCTTGGGGGCACTGAAGCTTTCTTT
NA | TRBJ2-7 | TRBV7-2 | once | 12 | CASSLGDYEQYF | TGTGCCAGCAGCTTAGGAGATTACGAGCAGTACTTC
TRBD2 | TRBJ2-3 | TRBV10-3 | NA | 18 | CAISEEGLAGGDTDTQYF | TGTGCCATCAGTGAAGAGGGACTAGCGGGGGGGGACACAGATACGCAGTATTTT
TRBD1 | TRBJ1-2 | TRBV6-5 | few | 15 | CASSSSGQGFSGYTF | TGTGCCAGCAGTTCCTCGGGACAGGGGTTCTCTGGCTACACCTTC
TRBD1 | TRBJ1-2 | TRBV5-4 | NA | 16 | CASSLAGTGTNYGYTF | TGTGCCAGCAGCTTGGCCGGGACAGGGACTAATTATGGCTACACCTTC
TRBD1 | TRBJ2-7 | TRBV2 | once | 12 | CASTGQTYEQYF | TGTGCCAGCACGGGACAGACCTACGAGCAGTACTTC
NA | TRBJ1-2 | TRBV4-3 | once | 15 | CASSQDRKGMDGYTF | TGCGCCAGCAGCCAAGATCGAAAAGGGATGGATGGCTACACCTTC
TRBD1 | TRBJ1-1 | TRBV6-5 | NA | 14 | CASSYTGANTEAFF | TGTGCCAGCAGTTATACAGGGGCGAACACTGAAGCTTTCTTT
NA | TRBJ1-1 | TRBV9 | NA | 15 | CASSVVEGRNTEAFF | TGTGCCAGCAGCGTAGTGGAGGGACGGAACACTGAAGCTTTCTTT
NA | TRBJ2-4 | TRBV27 | NA | 14 | CASSSGAAKNIQYF | TGTGCCAGCAGTTCTGGGGCGGCCAAAAACATTCAGTACTTC